This is a list of T cell receptor beta chains from one sample in a study of shared clonotypes between healthy human individuals. Only in-frame clones appear in the TCRdb table, and some are missing; sequencing was by immunoSEQ multiplex PCR. The sample yields around 510,000 clones, approximately 95% seen once. What was sequenced was naive CD4+ T cells sorted from blood. The receptors originated from a woman in her 30s in good health. The conserved cysteine and the conserved F or W are not part of the CDR3 here. Each record gives: J gene, clone size, V gene, CDR3 protein. Clone size is shown for a subset of rows, as once, few, many or a class of expanded clone.

TRBJ2-1	NA	TRBV5-1	ASSLGTSGTNEQF
TRBJ2-2	NA	TRBV27	ASSSLSLAYANTGELF
TRBJ2-7	once	TRBV5-4	ASSLARVGVSSYEQY
TRBJ2-3	NA	TRBV5-8	ASRHRWSGRTDTQY
TRBJ2-2	NA	TRBV28	ASTSGTSETGELF
TRBJ2-7	NA	TRBV29-1	SVAGTSYEQY
TRBJ2-2	NA	TRBV4-2	ASSRDRGRPNTGELF
TRBJ2-2	NA	TRBV6-6	ASSNGAGELF
TRBJ1-5	NA	TRBV19	ASSILPMIDQPQH
TRBJ1-2	once	TRBV28	ASSIGEIGYT
TRBJ2-3	NA	TRBV7-2	ASSLGVGTTDTQY
NA	once	TRBV25-1	ASSESRTSGRPEQY
TRBJ1-4	NA	TRBV19	ASSITGGAGKLF
TRBJ1-5	once	TRBV11-2	ASSPTHGQPQH
TRBJ2-7	NA	TRBV6-5	ASSYRASGSAYEQY
TRBJ1-4	NA	TRBV30	AWSPGQGGEKLF
TRBJ2-5	NA	TRBV28	ASSFGGRGWETQY
TRBJ2-7	few	TRBV10-2	ASSDYDEQY
TRBJ1-2	NA	TRBV18	ASSRVEQLNYGHT
TRBJ2-1	NA	TRBV6-5	ASSSPAGFDEQF
TRBJ2-5	NA	TRBV29-1	SATSAPETQY
TRBJ1-5	once	TRBV28	ASKDADRGRGQPQH